This TCR beta chain was obtained from a study of regulatory and conventional T cells in RAG deficiency. Blood CD4+ CD25-high CD127-low regulatory T cells supplied the genomic DNA template. Study-level results: Patient subsets had shorter CDR3s; Omenn Treg-Tconv overlap exceeded 85%.

Profiling relied on immunoSEQ multiplex PCR, and the TCRdb table lists in-frame clones only, not all of them. Among 9,400 or so clones, about 90% were seen once, and the ten largest hold 1% to 1.5%. This clone was counted only a few times. Its cognate antigen is unknown. The CDR3 spans 15 residues. V lost 1 base to trimming and J lost 1 base, with 11 bases between them. Germline V gives CDR1 SGHDT, CDR2 YYEEEE. This same sample was also part of a study on regulatory T cells. This second study says: The PCR used 52 TRBV and 13 TRBJ primers.

This chain joins TRBV5-6 and TRBJ1-1; D is unresolved. The clonotype comes from a human donor in good health. Specimen: Tregs sorted from blood. The CDR3 spells CASSLSGLGNTEAFF. In DNA form, the CDR3 reads TGTGCCAGCAGCTTGTCGGGCCTCGGGAACACTGAAGCTTTCTTT.